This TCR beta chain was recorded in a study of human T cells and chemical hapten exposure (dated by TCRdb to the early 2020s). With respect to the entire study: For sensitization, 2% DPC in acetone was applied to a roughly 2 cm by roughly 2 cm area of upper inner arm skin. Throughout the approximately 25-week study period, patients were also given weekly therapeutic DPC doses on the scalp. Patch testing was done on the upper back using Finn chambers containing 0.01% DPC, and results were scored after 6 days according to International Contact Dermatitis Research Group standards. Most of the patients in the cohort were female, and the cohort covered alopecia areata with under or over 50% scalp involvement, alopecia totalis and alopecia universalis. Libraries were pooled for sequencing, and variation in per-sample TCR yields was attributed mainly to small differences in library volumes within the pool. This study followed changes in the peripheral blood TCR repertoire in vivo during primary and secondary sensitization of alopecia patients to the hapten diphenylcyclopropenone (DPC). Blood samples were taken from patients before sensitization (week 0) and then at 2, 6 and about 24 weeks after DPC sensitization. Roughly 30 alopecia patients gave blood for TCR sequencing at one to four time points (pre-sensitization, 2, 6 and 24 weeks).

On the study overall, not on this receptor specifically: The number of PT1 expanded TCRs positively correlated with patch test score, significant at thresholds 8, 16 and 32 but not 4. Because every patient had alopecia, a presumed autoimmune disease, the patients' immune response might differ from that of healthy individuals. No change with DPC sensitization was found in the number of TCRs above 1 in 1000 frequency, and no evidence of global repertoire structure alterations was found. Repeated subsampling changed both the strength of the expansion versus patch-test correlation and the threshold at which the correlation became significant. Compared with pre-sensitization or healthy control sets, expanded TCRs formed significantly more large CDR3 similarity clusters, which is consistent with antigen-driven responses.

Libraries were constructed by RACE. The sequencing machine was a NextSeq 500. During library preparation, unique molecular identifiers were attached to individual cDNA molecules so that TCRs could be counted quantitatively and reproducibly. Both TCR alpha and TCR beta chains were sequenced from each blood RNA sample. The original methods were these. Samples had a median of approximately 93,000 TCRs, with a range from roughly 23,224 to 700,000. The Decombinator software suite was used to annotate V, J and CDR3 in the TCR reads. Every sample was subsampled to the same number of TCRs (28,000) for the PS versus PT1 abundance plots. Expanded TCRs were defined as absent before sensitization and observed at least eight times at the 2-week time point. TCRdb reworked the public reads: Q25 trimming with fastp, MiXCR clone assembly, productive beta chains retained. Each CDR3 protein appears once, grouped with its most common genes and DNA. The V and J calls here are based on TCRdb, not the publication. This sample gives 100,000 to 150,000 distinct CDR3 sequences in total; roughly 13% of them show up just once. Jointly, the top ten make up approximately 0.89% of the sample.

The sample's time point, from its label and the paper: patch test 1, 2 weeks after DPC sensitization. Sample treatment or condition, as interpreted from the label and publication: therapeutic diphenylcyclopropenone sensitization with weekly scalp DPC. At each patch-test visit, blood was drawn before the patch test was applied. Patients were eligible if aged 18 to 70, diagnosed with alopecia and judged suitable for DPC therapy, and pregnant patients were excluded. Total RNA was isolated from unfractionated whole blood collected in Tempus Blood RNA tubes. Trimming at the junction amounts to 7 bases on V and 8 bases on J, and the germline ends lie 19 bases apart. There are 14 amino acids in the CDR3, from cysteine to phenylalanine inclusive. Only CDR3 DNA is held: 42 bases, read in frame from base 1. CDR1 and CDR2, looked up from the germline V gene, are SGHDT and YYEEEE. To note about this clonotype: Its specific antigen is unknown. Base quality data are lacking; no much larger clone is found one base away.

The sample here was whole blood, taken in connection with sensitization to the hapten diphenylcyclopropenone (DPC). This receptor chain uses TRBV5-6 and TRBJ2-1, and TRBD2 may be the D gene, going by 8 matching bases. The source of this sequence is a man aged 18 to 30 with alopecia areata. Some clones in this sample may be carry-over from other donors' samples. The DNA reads TGTGCCAGCGATCCAGGGGGACTAGGAGATGAGCAGTTCTTC. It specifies CASDPGGLGDEQFF.